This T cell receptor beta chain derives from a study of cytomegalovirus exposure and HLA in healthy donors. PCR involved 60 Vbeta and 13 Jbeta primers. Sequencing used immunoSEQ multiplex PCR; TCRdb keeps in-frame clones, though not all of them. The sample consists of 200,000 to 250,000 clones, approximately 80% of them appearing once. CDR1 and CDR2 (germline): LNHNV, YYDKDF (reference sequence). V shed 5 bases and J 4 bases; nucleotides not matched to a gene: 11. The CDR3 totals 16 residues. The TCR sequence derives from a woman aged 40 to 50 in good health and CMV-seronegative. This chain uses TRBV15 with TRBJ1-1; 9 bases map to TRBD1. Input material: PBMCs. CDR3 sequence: CATSGRGMDRGTEAFF. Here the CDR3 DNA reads TGTGCCACCAGCGGACGAGGTATGGACAGGGGCACTGAAGCTTTCTTT.